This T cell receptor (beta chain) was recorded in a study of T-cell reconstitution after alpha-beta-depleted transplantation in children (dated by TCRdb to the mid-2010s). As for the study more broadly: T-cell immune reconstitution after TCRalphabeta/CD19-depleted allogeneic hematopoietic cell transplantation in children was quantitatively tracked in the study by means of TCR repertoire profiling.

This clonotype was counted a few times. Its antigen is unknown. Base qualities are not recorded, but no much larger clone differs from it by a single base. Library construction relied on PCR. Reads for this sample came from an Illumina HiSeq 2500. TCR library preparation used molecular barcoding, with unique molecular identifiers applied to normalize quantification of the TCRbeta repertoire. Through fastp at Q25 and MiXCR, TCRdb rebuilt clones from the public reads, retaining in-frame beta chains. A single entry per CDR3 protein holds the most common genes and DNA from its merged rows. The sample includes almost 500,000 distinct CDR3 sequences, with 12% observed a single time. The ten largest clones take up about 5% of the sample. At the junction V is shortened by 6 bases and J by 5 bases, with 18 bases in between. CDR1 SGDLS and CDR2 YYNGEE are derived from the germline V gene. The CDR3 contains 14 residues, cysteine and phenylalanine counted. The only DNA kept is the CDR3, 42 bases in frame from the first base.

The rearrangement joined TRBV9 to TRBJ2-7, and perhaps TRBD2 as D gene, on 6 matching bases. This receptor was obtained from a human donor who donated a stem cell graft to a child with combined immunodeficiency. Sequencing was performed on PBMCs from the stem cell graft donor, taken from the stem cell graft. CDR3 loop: CASIRRAFVHEQYF. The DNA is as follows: TGTGCCAGCATCAGGAGGGCCTTTGTCCACGAGCAGTACTTC.